This TCR beta chain was profiled in a study of T cells in Graves' hyperthyroidism and ophthalmopathy. Comments on this clonotype: What it binds is not known.

The CDR3 is 17 residues long. The junction had 12 bases not matched to a gene; V was cut back by 2 bases and J by 3 bases. Germline assignment: CDR1 SGHAT and CDR2 FQNNGV. Regions amplified from RNA transcripts were the TCR beta CDR3 regions. In the first-round RT-PCR of the TCR CDR3, the HTBI primer set was used. TCRdb ran MiXCR on the multiplex PCR reads and lists one entry per CDR3 protein. The table records approximately 30,000 distinct CDR3 sequences, around 52% of them present only once. PBMCs came from 7.5 to 10 ml fresh peripheral blood. Study observations and caveats: Ophthalmopathy and stable hyperthyroidism were separated by a 13 V-J model.

This TCR derives from a woman in her thirties or forties with Graves' ophthalmopathy. Material for sequencing was blood. The chain carries TRBV11-2 and TRBJ2-7, with 8 bases identical to TRBD1. The CDR3 region has the DNA TGTGCCAGCAGCTTAAACCCAGGGACAGGTCCTGACTACGAGCAGTACTTC. Translated, it gives CASSLNPGTGPDYEQYF.